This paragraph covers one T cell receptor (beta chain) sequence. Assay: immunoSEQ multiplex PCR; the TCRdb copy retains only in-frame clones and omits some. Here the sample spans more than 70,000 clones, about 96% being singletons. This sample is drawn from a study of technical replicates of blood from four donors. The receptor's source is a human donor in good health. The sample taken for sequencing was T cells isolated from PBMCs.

CDR3 in amino acids: CASSFRRQTDLFYEQYF. CDR3 DNA: TGTGCCAGCAGTTTTCGGCGTCAGACAGATCTTTTTTACGAGCAGTACTTC. The chain couples TRBV27 to TRBJ2-7; maybe TRBD1 (5 bases). The CDR3 totals 17 residues. The V end lost 3 bases, the J end lost 4 bases, and 22 bases lay between the germline ends. Germline assignment: CDR1 MNHEY and CDR2 SMNVEV (reference sequence).